The rows below give T cell receptor beta chains drawn from one sample of a study of tumor-infiltrating lymphocytes in localized non-small cell lung cancer. Sequenced by immunoSEQ multiplex PCR; TCRdb stores in-frame clones only, minus some. The sample lists 12,000 to 15,000 clones, 55% to 70% occurring once. Input material: uninvolved lung tissue not adjacent to the tumor. These receptors were obtained from a human donor with non-small cell lung cancer. Each CDR3 is given with its conserved first and last residue. A D gene is named only where the DNA matches it firmly. Expanded clones are given a class, and other clones once, few, many or no size at all.

j_gene,d_gene,v_gene,abundance,CDR3nt,CDR3aa
TRBJ1-6,TRBD1,TRBV30,.,TGTGCCTGGCAGACAGGGATTCGCGCCCCCCTCCACTTT,CAWQTGIRAPLHF
TRBJ2-5,TRBD2,TRBV30,.,TGTGCCTGGAGCTTGGGTAGACTAGCGGGGGGCCCAGAGACCCAGTACTTC,CAWSLGRLAGGPETQYF
TRBJ1-1,.,TRBV4-2,.,TGTGCCAGCAGCCAGATTGGGGCATATGAAGCTTTCTTT,CASSQIGAYEAFF
TRBJ2-5,TRBD1,TRBV23-1,.,TGCGCCAGCAGTCCGGGACAGGGACCGTCGAGGTACCAAGAGACCCAGTACTTC,CASSPGQGPSRYQETQYF
TRBJ2-7,TRBD1,TRBV5-1,.,TGCGCCAGCCAAGGGACAGGGGTCTACGAGCAGTACTTC,CASQGTGVYEQYF
TRBJ1-1,.,TRBV6-6,few,TGTGTTGCTGGGAAAGGAAGGAACACTGAAGCTTTCTTT,CVAGKGRNTEAFF
TRBJ2-3,.,TRBV14,.,TGTGCCAGCAGCCAAGTGGCCATGCGTACGCAGTATTTT,CASSQVAMRTQYF
TRBJ2-2,.,TRBV5-5,.,TGTGCCAGCAGCTTGGCCTGGACAGTTCTTACCGGGGAGCTGTTTTTT,CASSLAWTVLTGELFF
TRBJ2-3,TRBD2,TRBV6-1,.,TGTGCCAGCAGTGAGACTAGCCTTTCCACAGATACGCAGTATTTT,CASSETSLSTDTQYF
TRBJ1-5,.,TRBV4-1,few,TGCGCCAGCAGCCAAGATCTTTGGCGGGCCCAGCATTTT,CASSQDLWRAQHF
TRBJ1-1,.,TRBV28,.,TGTGCCAGCAGGATACAGGAGAACACTGAAGCTTTCTTT,CASRIQENTEAFF
TRBJ1-3,TRBD1,TRBV9,few,TGTGCCAGCAGCCCCCGTCCGACAGGGTCTGGAAACACCATATATTTT,CASSPRPTGSGNTIYF
TRBJ1-6,.,TRBV30,.,TGTGCCTGGAGTCCACAGGGACGGTCACCCCTCCACTTT,CAWSPQGRSPLHF
TRBJ2-5,.,TRBV5-4,.,TGTGCCAGCAGCTTCGACGGGAACCCCGCGGAGACCCAGTACTTC,CASSFDGNPAETQYF
TRBJ2-7,TRBD1,TRBV9,.,TGTGCCAGCAGCGTGGGGACAGGGGTTTACGAGCAGTACTTC,CASSVGTGVYEQYF
TRBJ1-6,.,TRBV7-2,.,TGTGCCAGCAGCGATCAAGGGAACCTGGCTTCACCCCTCCACTTT,CASSDQGNLASPLHF
TRBJ2-3,TRBD2,TRBV6-1,.,TGTGCCAGCAGTGATTGGACTAGCGGGGTCACAGATACGCAGTATTTT,CASSDWTSGVTDTQYF
TRBJ1-6,.,TRBV5-6,.,TGTGCCAGCAGCTTACGGCAGGGGAGGGATTCACCCCTCCACTTT,CASSLRQGRDSPLHF
TRBJ2-3,.,TRBV27,.,TGTGCCAGCAGTTCCGTAAGGGCCACAGATACGCAGTATTTT,CASSSVRATDTQYF
TRBJ1-6,TRBD1,TRBV10-3,.,TGTGCCATCAAGGGACAGGTCTCCTATAATTCACCCCTCCACTTT,CAIKGQVSYNSPLHF
TRBJ1-2,.,TRBV27,.,TGTGCCAGCAGTTTGCTTGGGGGGCGCGGCTATGGCTACACCTTC,CASSLLGGRGYGYTF
TRBJ2-6,.,TRBV4-3,.,TGCGCCAGCAGCCAAGATGTGAGCTCTGGGGCCAACGTCCTGACTTTC,CASSQDVSSGANVLTF
TRBJ1-1,.,TRBV6-5,.,TGTGCCAGCAGTTACTCGAGCGGATACACTGAAGCTTTCTTT,CASSYSSGYTEAFF
TRBJ2-3,.,TRBV4-3,.,TGCGCCAGCAGCCAAGACCCGGGCTCGGGCGGTACGCAGTATTTT,CASSQDPGSGGTQYF
TRBJ1-5,.,TRBV5-1,.,TGCGCCAGCAGCCTAGGGGTGGTAGGAAATCAGCCCCAGCATTTT,CASSLGVVGNQPQHF
TRBJ2-3,.,TRBV10-2,once,TGCGCCAGCATCCGAAAGACAGGCACCACAGATACGCAGTATTTT,CASIRKTGTTDTQYF
TRBJ1-5,.,TRBV27,.,TGTGCCAGCAGACCTAAAACAGGGAGTTACAATCAGCCCCAGCATTTT,CASRPKTGSYNQPQHF
TRBJ2-7,.,TRBV6-1,.,TGTGCCAGCAGTGAAGGGGCAGGGCACTACGAGCAGTACTTC,CASSEGAGHYEQYF
TRBJ2-1,TRBD2,TRBV9,.,TGTGCCAGCAGCGCGAGACTAGCGGGAGACCATGAGCAGTTCTTC,CASSARLAGDHEQFF
TRBJ2-2,.,TRBV2,.,TGTGCCAGCAGTATAGACAGGCCGAACACCGGGGAGCTGTTTTTT,CASSIDRPNTGELFF
TRBJ1-3,TRBD1,TRBV6-5,medium-sized,TGTGCCAGCAGGGGACAGGGGAACACCATATATTTT,CASRGQGNTIYF
TRBJ1-2,.,TRBV6-1,few,TGTGCCAGCAGTGCCACCTATGGCTACACCTTC,CASSATYGYTF
TRBJ1-2,TRBD1,TRBV2,medium-sized,TGTGCCAGCAGCCCGGGACAGGGGGCGAACTTATATGGCTACACCTTC,CASSPGQGANLYGYTF
TRBJ1-1,.,TRBV10-2,.,TGCGCCAGCAGTGTCTCGGCTGGGAACACTGAAGCTTTCTTT,CASSVSAGNTEAFF
TRBJ2-5,TRBD2,TRBV5-6,.,TGTGCCAGCAGCCTGGTGGGCGGGGGGCCACAATATCGGGAGACCCAGTACTTC,CASSLVGGGPQYRETQYF
TRBJ1-6,TRBD1,TRBV6-5,.,TGTGCCAGCAGTTACTCGAGCAGGGGGTGGAATTCACCCCTCCACTTT,CASSYSSRGWNSPLHF
TRBJ2-2,TRBD2,TRBV7-9,.,TGTGCCAGCAGCTTATCTCTAGCGGGACTGAACACCGGGGAGCTGTTTTTT,CASSLSLAGLNTGELFF
TRBJ1-1,TRBD1,TRBV5-1,.,TGCGCCAGCAGCTTGGAACAGGGGATGCTGAACACTGAAGCTTTCTTT,CASSLEQGMLNTEAFF
TRBJ2-1,TRBD2,TRBV25-1,few,TGTGCACTGCAAGTAGGGACTAGCCTGTTCTTC,CALQVGTSLFF
TRBJ2-2,.,TRBV19,.,TGTGCCAGTAGGATAACCGGGACGGGGAACACCGGGGAGCTGTTTTTT,CASRITGTGNTGELFF
TRBJ2-2,TRBD1,TRBV25-1,.,TGTGCCAGCAGTAGGGACAGGGGGTTAACCGGGGAGCTGTTTTTT,CASSRDRGLTGELFF
TRBJ2-5,TRBD1,TRBV11-3,once,TGTGCCAGCAGCTTAGGTCCGGGACAGGGGGCTGGTGAGACCCAGTACTTC,CASSLGPGQGAGETQYF
TRBJ2-6,.,TRBV5-8,.,TGTGCCAGCAGCCGACAGGCCGGCTCTGGGGCCAACGTCCTGACTTTC,CASSRQAGSGANVLTF
TRBJ1-2,.,TRBV10-3,.,TGTGCCATCAGTGAGGGGGGTGACTATGGCTACACCTTC,CAISEGGDYGYTF
TRBJ2-7,TRBD2,TRBV30,once,TGTGCCGGAGATAGCGGGGGGGCAAAGCAGTACTTC,CAGDSGGAKQYF
TRBJ2-5,.,TRBV5-1,.,TGCGCCAGCAGCTTGTCCCCTGGCAAAACCCAGTACTTC,CASSLSPGKTQYF
TRBJ1-2,.,TRBV7-9,.,TGTGCCAGCAGCTTAATTCCGGGGGCTGGCTACACCTTC,CASSLIPGAGYTF
TRBJ2-2,.,TRBV19,.,TGTGCCAGTAGTACCGACTTAAACACCGGGGAGCTGTTTTTT,CASSTDLNTGELFF